A single sample is the source of the 22 T cell receptor beta chains below, sequenced in a study of T-cell memory formation after mild COVID-19. TCRdb reprocessed the 5' RACE reads via MiXCR and lists one record per CDR3 protein. The profile shows about 620,000 distinct CDR3 sequences, roughly 18% of them singletons. The sequencing sample was made of PBMCs or a T cell subset sorted from them (not recorded which). The receptors originated from an adult woman who had mild COVID-19 (a few samples of this study predate the infection). Cell type and time point are not known.

The table lists this clonotype with a few counts. The chain joins TRBV25-1 to TRBJ2-3; TRBD2 aligns across 10 bases. This CDR3 is 17 amino acids long. J gave up 0 bases and V 1 base, and 4 bases lay outside the gene matches. CDR1 and CDR2 (germline): MGHDK, SYGVNS. The CDR3, as DNA: TGTGCCAGCAGTGAATCCCAGACTAGCGGGAGCACAGATACGCAGTATTTT. Protein product: CASSESQTSGSTDTQYF. The full variable domain, completed using reference TRBV25-1 and TRBJ2-3, is EADIYQTPRYLVIGTGKKITLECSQTMGHDKMYWYQQDPGMELHLIHYSYGVNSTEKGDLSSESTVSRIRTEHFPLTLESARPSHTSQYLCASSESQTSGSTDTQYFGPGTRLTVL.

Only a few counts were recorded for this clonotype. V usage is TRBV20-1 and J usage is TRBJ2-2; TRBD2 is a possible D gene (6 bases). The CDR3 is 16 residues long. Per the germline V gene, CDR1 is DFQATT and CDR2 is SNEGSKA (reference sequence). V was clipped by 1 base and J by 1 base, with 13 bases between them. CDR3 residues: CSARAVWRGNTGELFF. The CDR3 DNA reads as TGCAGTGCTAGAGCAGTTTGGAGGGGGAACACCGGGGAGCTGTTTTTT.

Details on this clonotype: At one boundary the junction diverges from the germline segment, which might be a read error. CDR3 in DNA: TGTGCCAGCAGCTTAGGGCCCTCAGGAAACAATGAGCGGTTCTTC. Translation: CASSLGPSGNNERFF. V and J are TRBV7-2 and TRBJ2-1; D gene unclear. Germline-derived CDR1 and CDR2 are SGHTA and FQGNSA. The CDR3 is made up of 15 amino acids.

This chain connects TRBV7-9 to TRBJ1-1; perhaps TRBD1 as D (5 bases). This CDR3 has 9 amino acids. With 5 bases removed from V and 11 bases from J, the gap between germline ends came to 6 bases. The germline gives CDR1 SEHNR, CDR2 FQNEAQ (reference sequence). CDR3 in DNA: TGTGCCAGCAGCCCAGGGGCTTTCTTT. It yields the protein CASSPGAFF.

This clonotype was seen a handful of times. The J gene is TRBJ1-5, the V gene TRBV4-1; a weak D match, TRBD1 (5 bases). Germline V gene lookup returns CDR1 MGHRA and CDR2 YSYEKL. The V end was cut by 4 bases, the J end by 3 bases, with 13 bases between. This CDR3 region has 15 residues. DNA of the CDR3: TGCGCCAGCAGCCTTGGTCGGGGGGACAATCAGCCCCAGCATTTT. This gives the protein CASSLGRGDNQPQHF.

This clonotype has a handful of counts. This sequence joins TRBV21-1 and TRBJ2-7. TRBV21-1 corresponds to a pseudogene. The CDR3 is 15 residues long. This CDR3 is CASSKGGSGPYEQYF. CDR3 coding DNA: TGTGCCAGCAGCAAAGGCGGATCAGGGCCCTACGAGCAGTACTTC.

The CDR3 region has the DNA TGTGCCACCAAAGCGGGACTAGCGGGGGTCCAAGAGACCCAGTACTTC. Its translation is CATKAGLAGVQETQYF. This chain links TRBV15 with TRBJ2-5, with 14 bases fitting TRBD2. CDR3 length: 16 amino acids. The J segment lost 1 base and the V segment lost 7 bases, leaving 5 bases of the junction unmatched. Germline values: CDR1 LNHNV, CDR2 YYDKDF (reference sequence).

V is TRBV11-2 and J is TRBJ1-5, with D possibly matching TRBD1 (6 bases). Germline values: CDR1 SGHAT, CDR2 FQNNGV. Trimming removed 5 bases at V and 6 bases at J, with 11 bases between. The CDR3 is 13 residues long. CDR3 DNA: TGTGCCAGCAGCACAGGGCATGGTCAGCCCCAGCATTTT. It encodes CASSTGHGQPQHF.

The chain couples TRBV6-5 to TRBJ2-1; 7 bases line up with TRBD1. The CDR3 loop spans 15 amino acids. V lost 0 bases to trimming and J lost 9 bases; unmatched junction nucleotides: 8. CDR1 is MNHEY and CDR2 is SVGAGI in the germline V gene. CDR3 in DNA: TGTGCCAGCAGTTACTCGACAGGGAGTGGGGCTGAGCAGTTCTTC. It is translated as CASSYSTGSGAEQFF.

This clonotype was detected a few times. The J gene is TRBJ2-7, the V gene TRBV30; TRBD2 might be the D (6 bases). The CDR3 is 12 residues long. In germline, CDR1 is GTSNPN, CDR2 SVGIG (reference sequence). The V and J ends lost 7 bases and 3 bases respectively, with 13 bases between them. The CDR3 region has the DNA TGTGCCTTCGAGCGGGTGGACTACGAGCAGTACTTC. The encoded protein is CAFERVDYEQYF.

The chain recombines TRBV4-2 with TRBJ2-7; D is ambiguous. The germline CDR1 and CDR2 sequences are LGHNA and YNFKEQ. The CDR3 extends over 17 amino acids. V lost 1 base to trimming and J lost 4 bases, with 20 bases between them. CDR3 region: CASSQGLPLTLEYEQYF. The CDR3 DNA reads TGTGCCAGCAGCCAAGGGCTTCCACTGACACTGGAATACGAGCAGTACTTC.

This clonotype was counted only a few times. The chain links TRBV4-1 to TRBJ1-2; 8 bases line up with TRBD1. Germline V gene data show CDR1 as MGHRA and CDR2 as YSYEKL. The V segment lost 4 bases and the J segment 0 bases; nucleotides outside the gene matches: 10. This CDR3 is built from 17 residues. CDR3 in amino acids: CASSLSIDRGANYGYTF. CDR3 bases: TGCGCCAGCAGCCTAAGTATCGACAGGGGTGCTAACTATGGCTACACCTTC.

This clonotype has more than one count but fewer than ten. Here the CDR3 DNA reads TGCAGTGCTAGAGATAGGGACCGAGAGACCCAGTACTTC. Translation gives CSARDRDRETQYF. The chain employs TRBV20-1 and TRBJ2-5; D may match TRBD1 or TRBD2 (5 bases each). The V end was cut by 0 bases, the J end by 4 bases, with 9 bases between. The CDR3 totals 13 residues. Germline assignment: CDR1 DFQATT and CDR2 SNEGSKA (reference sequence).

This clonotype was recorded a few times. The chain joins TRBV5-1 to TRBJ2-3; weak D call: TRBD2 (7 bases). This CDR3 is built from 16 residues. The germline V gene encodes CDR1 SGHRS and CDR2 YFSETQ. The V end lost 2 bases, the J end lost 1 base, and 14 bases lay between the germline ends. CDR3 sequence reads: CASSFGGAGGTDTQYF. The CDR3 DNA reads as TGCGCCAGCAGCTTTGGGGGGGCCGGGGGCACAGATACGCAGTATTTT. Supplemented by reference TRBV5-1 and TRBJ2-3, the full variable domain reads KAGVTQTPRYLIKTRGQQVTLSCSPISGHRSVSWYQQTPGQGLQFLFEYFSETQRNKGNFPGRFSGRQFSNSRSEMNVSTLELGDSALYLCASSFGGAGGTDTQYFGPGTRLTVL.

This clonotype was seen a handful of times. The chain is built from TRBV9 and TRBJ2-1, with a possible D match to TRBD2 (6 bases). Per the germline V gene, CDR1 is SGDLS and CDR2 is YYNGEE. V lost 0 bases, J lost 13 bases, and 11 bases lay in between. This CDR3 contains 12 residues. The CDR3 DNA sequence: TGTGCCAGCAGCGTAGCCGGGACTTCTCAGTTCTTC. It translates to CASSVAGTSQFF.

The CDR3 DNA sequence: TGCGCCAGCAGCTTGGAGGATCCAAGCACAGATACGCAGTATTTT. Protein product: CASSLEDPSTDTQYF. The chain combines TRBV5-1 with TRBJ2-3; D is unresolved. This CDR3 has 15 residues. Trimming left V 0 bases short and J 0 bases short, with 8 bases between. Germline CDR1 SGHRS, CDR2 YFSETQ.

This chain joins TRBV5-1 and TRBJ2-7; 9 bases match TRBD1. Per the germline V gene, CDR1 is SGHRS and CDR2 is YFSETQ. The V segment lost 2 bases and the J segment 6 bases; nucleotides outside the gene matches: 3. The CDR3 runs to 13 residues. CDR3 bases: TGCGCCAGCAGCTTAGGGACAGGGAGCGAGCAGTACTTC. It yields the protein CASSLGTGSEQYF.

The CDR3 region has the DNA TGTGCCAGCAGCCAAGCGTGGAACAGGGGGCACACTGAAGCTTTCTTT. Translated: CASSQAWNRGHTEAFF. The rearrangement joins TRBV3-1 to TRBJ1-1; 9 positions match TRBD1. V dropped 1 base and J dropped 3; count of bases not matched to a gene: 6. CDR1 and CDR2 (germline): LGHDT, YNNKEL (reference sequence). The CDR3 loop spans 16 amino acids.

V usage is TRBV7-2 and J usage is TRBJ2-3; TRBD2 agrees at 11 bases. This CDR3 spans 16 amino acids. V lost 5 bases, J lost 2 bases, and 6 bases stayed unmatched. Germline values: CDR1 SGHTA, CDR2 FQGNSA. The CDR3 region is CASSRIAGGVTDTQYF. The CDR3, as DNA: TGTGCCAGCAGCCGGATAGCGGGGGGGGTCACAGATACGCAGTATTTT.

This clonotype has just a few counts. V is TRBV5-1 and J is TRBJ2-2; D is unresolved. Per the germline V gene, CDR1 is SGHRS and CDR2 is YFSETQ. V lost 4 bases, J lost 7 bases, and 14 bases lay in between. CDR3 length equals 14 residues. CDR3 sequence (DNA): TGCGCCAGCAGCGAGACTCCTACGAACGGGGAGCTGTTTTTT. This encodes CASSETPTNGELFF.

The chain employs TRBV27 and TRBJ1-2; TRBD1 might be the D (6 bases). CDR1 and CDR2 from the germline V gene are MNHEY and SMNVEV (reference sequence). The CDR3 totals 14 residues. V was shortened by 3 bases and J by 2 bases, with 10 bases between the two germline ends. The CDR3 here is CASSFQQGNYGYTF. The CDR3 nucleotides are TGTGCCAGCAGTTTTCAACAGGGAAACTATGGCTACACCTTC.

This chain joins TRBV20-1 and TRBJ1-2, with D unresolved. From germline, CDR1 is DFQATT and CDR2 SNEGSKA (reference sequence). The CDR3 has 12 amino acids. V shed 0 bases and J shed 6 bases, with 8 bases lying between them. The CDR3 region is CSARDGPNGYTF. The CDR3, as DNA: TGCAGTGCTAGAGATGGGCCTAATGGCTACACCTTC.